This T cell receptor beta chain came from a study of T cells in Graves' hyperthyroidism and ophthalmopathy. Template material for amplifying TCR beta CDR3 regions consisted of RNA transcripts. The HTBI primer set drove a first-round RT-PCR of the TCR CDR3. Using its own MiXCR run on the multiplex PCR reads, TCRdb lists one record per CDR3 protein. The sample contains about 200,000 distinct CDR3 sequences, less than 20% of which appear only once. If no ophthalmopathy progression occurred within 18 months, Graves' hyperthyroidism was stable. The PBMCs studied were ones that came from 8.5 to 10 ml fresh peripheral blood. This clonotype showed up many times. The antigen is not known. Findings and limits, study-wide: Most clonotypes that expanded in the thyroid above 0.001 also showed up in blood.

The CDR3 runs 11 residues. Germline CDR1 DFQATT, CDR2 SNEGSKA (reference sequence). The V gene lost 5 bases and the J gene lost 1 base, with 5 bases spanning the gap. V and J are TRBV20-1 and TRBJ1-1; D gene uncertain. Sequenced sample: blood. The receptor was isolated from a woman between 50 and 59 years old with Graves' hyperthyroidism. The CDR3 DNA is TGCAGTGCTGCCAGGAACACTGAAGCTTTCTTT. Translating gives CSAARNTEAFF.